One sample yielded the 26 T cell receptor beta chains listed below, sequenced in a study of blood T cells in healthy people across ages. Together with a sample-barcoded 5' primer, a J-beta primer mix was included in a second PCR lasting 7 to 11 cycles. A single record per CDR3 protein comes from TCRdb applying MiXCR to the 5' RACE reads. The table records about 760,000 distinct CDR3 sequences, roughly 25% of them present only once. These data are also associated with another study on T cells of mothers and their children.

Sequencing was carried out using blood. These receptor sequences come from a boy between 10 and 17 years old in good health.

This clonotype has a single count. The genes are TRBV25-1 and TRBJ2-2; 9 bases fit TRBD1. This CDR3 contains 17 residues. Looked up from germline, CDR1 is MGHDK and CDR2 is SYGVNS. The ends lost 4 bases at V and 5 bases at J; junction bases unmatched: 11. The CDR3 DNA follows: TGTGCCAGCAGTGGGCGTAACAGGGGGCTTTTTACCGGGGAGCTGTTTTTT. Translating it yields CASSGRNRGLFTGELFF.

This chain connects TRBV7-2 to TRBJ2-5; D is perhaps TRBD1 (6 bases). The germline CDR1 and CDR2 sequences are SGHTA and FQGNSA. V lost 5 bases to trimming and J lost 1 base, with 14 bases between them. The CDR3 consists of 15 residues. In DNA, the CDR3 is TGTGCCAGCAGCCACGGAACAGGGCCCCAAGAGACCCAGTACTTC. This gives the protein CASSHGTGPQETQYF.

J is TRBJ2-3 and V is TRBV12-3 or TRBV12-4, with TRBD2 matching over 9 bases. After removal of 4 bases from V and 5 bases from J, the junction contained 10 bases not matched to a gene. The CDR3 length is 16 residues. Here the CDR3 DNA reads TGTGCCAGCAGTTCCCAGGCTAGCGGGAAGGTAGATACGCAGTATTTT. Translated: CASSSQASGKVDTQYF.

The rearrangement joins TRBV20-1 to TRBJ1-1, with 7 bases matching TRBD1. The germline gives CDR1 DFQATT, CDR2 SNEGSKA (reference sequence). The CDR3 is 12 amino acids. The CDR3 DNA sequence: TGCAGCCCCGGGCAGGGGGGCACTGAAGCTTTCTTT. Residues: CSPGQGGTEAFF.

This clonotype was detected only a few times. V and J are TRBV7-8 and TRBJ2-1, with D possibly matching TRBD2 (5 bases). This CDR3 comprises 13 residues. Looked up from germline, CDR1 is SGHVS and CDR2 is FQNEAQ. Deletions cut 5 bases from V and 8 bases from J, with 13 bases between. CDR3 sequence (DNA): TGTGCCAGCAGCGGAGGACTTGTTGATGAGCAGTTCTTC. It codes for CASSGGLVDEQFF.

The rearrangement links TRBV28 to TRBJ2-4; D is unresolved. CDR3 length: 14 residues. From germline, CDR1 is MDHEN and CDR2 SYDVKM. V lost 5 bases, J lost 4 bases, and 12 bases lay in between. CDR3 DNA: TGTGCCAGCAGTCAGGAATTCCGAAAAAACATTCAGTACTTC. This codes for CASSQEFRKNIQYF.

The table lists this clonotype with a few counts. The CDR3 reads CASSGPGTGDTEAFF. CDR3 in DNA: TGTGCCAGCAGCGGACCCGGGACAGGGGACACTGAAGCTTTCTTT. The V gene is TRBV7-9, the J gene TRBJ1-1; 10 nucleotides line up with TRBD1. The V gene end was trimmed by 5 bases and the J gene end by 3 bases; junction bases not matched to a gene: 6. Germline V lookup: CDR1 SEHNR, CDR2 FQNEAQ (reference sequence). The CDR3 contains 15 residues.

This chain uses TRBV7-9 with TRBJ2-5; tentatively, D is TRBD2 (6 bases). The J call may be in error: the DNA end matches TRBJ2-7 better. Germline CDR1 reads SEHNR; CDR2 reads FQNEAQ (reference sequence). This CDR3 is built from 17 residues. CDR3 in DNA: TGTGCCAGCAGCTTAGCGGGGAGGCAGGTCAATCTCTACGAGCAGTACTTC. Protein sequence: CASSLAGRQVNLYEQYF.

A word on this clonotype: Its ends do not fully match the called genes, so a read error is possible. The chain employs TRBV3-1 and TRBJ1-2, with D unresolved. CDR3 length: 13 amino acids. Germline lookup yields CDR1 LGHDT and CDR2 YNNKEL (reference sequence). In nucleotides, the CDR3 is TGTGCCAGCAGCCAATCCGGGTTCTATGGTTACACCTTC. This encodes CASSQSGFYGYTF.

This clonotype was seen a handful of times. V and J are TRBV2 and TRBJ1-6, with D unclear. Germline V gene sequence: CDR1 SNHLY, CDR2 FYNNEI. V was shortened by 4 bases and J by 1 base, with 11 bases between the two germline ends. The CDR3 totals 16 residues. For the CDR3, the DNA is TGTGCCAGCAGTGGGGATACTACGTCCTATAATTCACCCCTCCACTTT. It specifies CASSGDTTSYNSPLHF.

The V gene is TRBV4-1, the J gene TRBJ2-2; the D is unclear. The CDR3 totals 13 residues. From germline, CDR1 is MGHRA and CDR2 YSYEKL. The V end was cut by 4 bases, the J end by 3 bases, with 6 bases between. The CDR3 bases are TGCGCCAGCAGCCTACTTTACACCGGGGAGCTGTTTTTT. Its translation: CASSLLYTGELFF.

Here the CDR3 reads CASSQEGRVDTDTQYF. The CDR3 nucleotides are TGCGCCAGCAGCCAAGAGGGCAGGGTAGACACAGATACGCAGTATTTT. V is TRBV4-1 and J is TRBJ2-3, with a tentative D call TRBD1 (5 bases). The V gene's germline CDR1 is MGHRA and CDR2 YSYEKL. There are 16 residues in the CDR3. V dropped 0 bases and J dropped 2 bases, with 12 bases sitting between them.

This clonotype was seen only a few times. This chain joins TRBV4-2 and TRBJ2-1; 8 bases are shared with TRBD1. The CDR3 is made up of 15 amino acids. The trim removed 1 base at V and 7 bases at J, leaving 6 bases unmatched. The germline gives CDR1 LGHNA, CDR2 YNFKEQ. DNA of the CDR3: TGTGCCAGCAGCCAAGGCGCACAGGGGGGAAATGAGCAGTTCTTC. It specifies CASSQGAQGGNEQFF.

The chain is built from TRBV5-1 and TRBJ2-7; D perhaps matches TRBD2 (6 bases). The V gene's germline CDR1 is SGHRS and CDR2 YFSETQ. Trimming took off 3 bases at V and 7 bases at J, with 11 bases between the two ends. This CDR3 contains 12 residues. The DNA for the CDR3 is TGCGCCAGCAGCTCTGGAGGGTGGGAGCAGTACTTC. It translates to CASSSGGWEQYF.

The count of this clonotype is one. The chain uses TRBV5-6 and TRBJ1-4; no firm D call. CDR3 length: 15 amino acids. Germline values: CDR1 SGHDT, CDR2 YYEEEE. Between the trimmed V and J ends, which lost 0 bases and 7 bases, there was a span of 13 bases. CDR3: CASSLDRGVAEKLFF. The CDR3 bases are TGTGCCAGCAGCTTGGATCGTGGAGTCGCTGAAAAACTGTTTTTT.

The chain recombines TRBV5-6 with TRBJ2-6; D gene ambiguous. Trimming took off 1 base at V and 1 base at J, with 12 bases between the two ends. The CDR3 covers 17 residues. CDR1 is SGHDT and CDR2 is YYEEEE in the germline V gene. The CDR3: CASSLRAGLSGANVLTF. In DNA form, the CDR3 reads TGTGCCAGCAGCTTGAGGGCAGGATTATCTGGGGCCAACGTCCTGACTTTC.

There are a few counts of this clonotype. The V call is TRBV27, the J call TRBJ2-5, with D possibly being TRBD1 (5 bases). Germline V gives CDR1 MNHEY, CDR2 SMNVEV (reference sequence). Trimming cost V 4 bases and J 0 bases, with 12 bases left between them. The CDR3 extends over 15 amino acids. In DNA form, the CDR3 reads TGTGCCAGCAGTTCCCTTTTAGGGGACCAAGAGACCCAGTACTTC. Translating it yields CASSSLLGDQETQYF.

V is TRBV20-1 and J is TRBJ1-5; a possible D gene is TRBD1 (6 bases). The germline V and J ends were trimmed by 3 bases and 2 bases, with 8 bases remaining between them. Germline CDR1 and CDR2: DFQATT and SNEGSKA (reference sequence). The CDR3 consists of 13 residues. The CDR3 loop reads CSASAGGNQPQHF. CDR3 sequence (DNA): TGCAGTGCTAGTGCAGGGGGCAATCAGCCCCAGCATTTT.

This clonotype has just a few counts. Mismatch with germline at one junction end may stem from a read error. The rearrangement links TRBV6-5 to TRBJ2-5; D perhaps matches TRBD1 (5 bases). The CDR3 is made up of 12 amino acids. The V gene's germline CDR1 is MNHEY and CDR2 SVGAGI. The DNA of the CDR3 is TGTGCCAGCAGTTACAGGGGTGAGACCCTGTACTTC. Protein product: CASSYRGETLYF.

V and J are TRBV13 and TRBJ2-7, with 11 positions matching TRBD2. Looked up from germline, CDR1 is PRHDT and CDR2 is FYEKMQ (reference sequence). J gave up 3 bases and V 5 bases, and 6 bases lay outside the gene matches. CDR3 length equals 15 residues. Here the CDR3 DNA reads TGTGCCAGCAGCGAGGGGACTAGCGGCCACTACGAGCAGTACTTC. Translated: CASSEGTSGHYEQYF.

The chain is built from TRBV24-1 and TRBJ2-3; TRBD1 aligns across 11 bases. The CDR3 length is 17 residues. Germline loops: CDR1 KGHDR, CDR2 SFDVKD. The ends lost 2 bases at V and 3 bases at J; junction bases unmatched: 6. CDR3 DNA sequence: TGTGCCACCAGTGATTCCACCGGGACAGGGGGTACAGATACGCAGTATTTT. This encodes CATSDSTGTGGTDTQYF.

A few counts support this clonotype. The chain is built from TRBV29-1 and TRBJ2-5; TRBD2 matches 9 bases. V shed 3 bases, J shed 5 bases, and the junction held 7 bases outside the gene matches. The CDR3 has 14 amino acids. Germline V lookup: CDR1 SQVTM, CDR2 ANQGSEA. The CDR3 protein is CSVDKREEYETQYF. CDR3 nucleotides: TGCAGCGTTGACAAGCGGGAGGAGTATGAGACCCAGTACTTC.

This clonotype was seen a handful of times. The CDR3: CSFPTGTRTYEQYF. CDR3 DNA sequence: TGCAGCTTTCCTACCGGGACAAGAACCTACGAGCAGTACTTC. The V and J genes are TRBV29-1 and TRBJ2-7, with D perhaps matching TRBD1 (6 bases). Trimming took 8 bases from V and 2 from J, leaving 19 bases between them. CDR1 and CDR2 (germline): SQVTM, ANQGSEA. The CDR3 is 14 amino acids.

This clonotype was detected a few times. The chain carries TRBV15 and TRBJ2-1, with 9 bases matching TRBD2. With 0 bases clipped from V and 9 bases from J, the junction kept 12 bases outside the gene matches. The CDR3 has 17 residues. Per germline, CDR1 LNHNV and CDR2 YYDKDF (reference sequence). The CDR3: CATSREGAGGLSGEQFF. The CDR3 DNA reads TGTGCCACCAGCAGAGAGGGAGCGGGAGGTTTAAGCGGTGAGCAGTTCTTC.

This CDR3 is CASSLILAGTDTQYF. DNA of the CDR3: TGTGCCAGCAGCTTAATCCTAGCGGGCACAGATACGCAGTATTTT. This chain links TRBV7-8 with TRBJ2-3, with 7 nucleotides matching TRBD2. Germline V gene sequence: CDR1 SGHVS, CDR2 FQNEAQ. V was pared by 2 bases and J by 1 base, with 3 bases of the junction left unmatched. This CDR3 has 15 amino acids.

A few counts support this clonotype. The gene calls are TRBV27 and TRBJ2-5, with D tentatively TRBD1 (5 bases). The DNA end favors TRBJ2-7, so the J call may be wrong. CDR1 MNHEY and CDR2 SMNVEV come from the germline V gene (reference sequence). The CDR3 consists of 15 residues. CDR3 amino acids: CASSLGQGLIYEQYF. The CDR3 DNA reads TGTGCCAGCAGTTTAGGGCAGGGATTGATCTACGAGCAGTACTTC.